One sample yielded the 20 T cell receptor beta chains listed below, sequenced in a study of cytomegalovirus exposure and HLA in healthy donors. With 60 Vbeta and 13 Jbeta primers, the PCR was carried out. Some clones are missing from TCRdb's copy, which holds only in-frame ones; the method was immunoSEQ multiplex PCR. This sample yields fewer than 250,000 clones, of which under 80% are seen a single time; under 2% belongs to the top ten. Sequencing was carried out using PBMCs. The receptors stem from a woman aged 30 to 39 in good health and CMV-seronegative.

In nucleotides, the CDR3 is TGTGCCAGTAGTATCTTGACTAGCGGGCAAGAGACCCAGTACTTC. Its protein is CASSILTSGQETQYF. The V and J genes are TRBV19 and TRBJ2-5, with TRBD2 matching over 10 bases. The trim removed 3 bases at V and 2 bases at J, leaving 3 bases unmatched. CDR1 and CDR2 (germline): LNHDA, SQIVND (reference sequence). CDR3 length: 15 residues.

This clone was seen only once. CDR3 bases: TGTGCCACCTGGGGGCCAACACTCCACTTT. This gives the protein CATWGPTLHF. The chain uses TRBV28 and TRBJ1-6; tentative D call: TRBD1 (6 bases). Per the germline V gene, CDR1 is MDHEN and CDR2 is SYDVKM. Trimming removed 10 bases from V and 16 bases from J, with 14 bases in between. CDR3 length: 10 residues.

The chain carries TRBV7-2 and TRBJ1-1; tentative D call: TRBD1 (6 bases). Germline V gene sequence: CDR1 SGHTA, CDR2 FQGNSA. V was trimmed by 5 bases and J by 0 bases, leaving 16 bases between them. CDR3 length: 16 amino acids. CDR3 sequence reads: CASSLILTGLNTEAFF. CDR3 in DNA: TGTGCCAGCAGCCTAATTTTGACAGGACTGAACACTGAAGCTTTCTTT.

This clone was counted between two and nine times. The gene calls are TRBV2 and TRBJ2-5, with D maybe TRBD1 (6 bases). CDR1 SNHLY and CDR2 FYNNEI come from the germline V gene. The CDR3 runs 14 residues. Trimming removed 5 bases at V and 2 bases at J, with 12 bases between. The CDR3 DNA is TGTGCCAGCAGTCTCCAGGGGATACAAGAGACCCAGTACTTC. This sequence encodes CASSLQGIQETQYF. Full variable domain (remainder filled in from reference TRBV2 and TRBJ2-5): EPEVTQTPSHQVTQMGQEVILRCVPISNHLYFYWYRQILGQKVEFLVSFYNNEISEKSEIFDDQFSVERPDGSNFTLKIRSTKLEDSAMYFCASSLQGIQETQYFGPGTRLLVL.

The rearrangement uses TRBV5-1 and TRBJ2-2; 7 bases are shared with TRBD2. V lost 2 bases and J lost 2; bases outside the gene matches: 3. The germline V gene encodes CDR1 SGHRS and CDR2 YFSETQ. CDR3 length: 15 amino acids. The CDR3 spells CASSFPSGNTGELFF. The CDR3 DNA sequence: TGCGCCAGCAGCTTCCCTAGCGGTAACACCGGGGAGCTGTTTTTT.

J is TRBJ2-7 and V is TRBV6-5, with D perhaps TRBD1 (5 bases). The CDR3 covers 14 residues. Looked up from germline, CDR1 is MNHEY and CDR2 is SVGAGI. Trimming stripped 5 bases from V and 1 base from J, with 12 bases between. The CDR3: CASSMTANSYEQYF. The CDR3 nucleotides are TGTGCCAGCAGTATGACAGCAAATTCCTACGAGCAGTACTTC.

This clone was seen at least ten times. This sequence joins TRBV5-1 and TRBJ2-1; tentatively, D is TRBD2 (6 bases). Germline CDR1 and CDR2: SGHRS and YFSETQ. Trimming took off 0 bases at V and 4 bases at J, with 14 bases between the two ends. The CDR3 covers 16 residues. The CDR3 loop is CASSLEGAGSYNEQFF. In DNA, the CDR3 is TGCGCCAGCAGCTTGGAAGGAGCGGGCTCTTACAATGAGCAGTTCTTC.

The J gene is TRBJ1-3, the V gene TRBV30; the D is unclear. The length of the CDR3 is 14 residues. Trimming pared 3 bases from V and 0 bases from J, leaving 9 bases between. Germline CDR1 GTSNPN, CDR2 SVGIG (reference sequence). CDR3 sequence: CAWSWRSSGNTIYF. CDR3 nucleotide sequence: TGTGCCTGGAGCTGGCGGAGCTCTGGAAACACCATATATTTT.

Written as DNA, the CDR3 is TGTGCCAGCAGCTTAGGTTACGAGGGTTTCTACGAGCAGTACTTC. Translated: CASSLGYEGFYEQYF. V gene TRBV7-9 combines with J gene TRBJ2-5, with D possibly being TRBD2 (5 bases). The DNA end favors TRBJ2-7, so the J call may be wrong. CDR1 is SEHNR and CDR2 is FQNEAQ in the germline V gene (reference sequence). The CDR3 spans 15 residues.

The chain carries TRBV29-1 and TRBJ1-2, with TRBD1 matching over 9 bases. Germline V gene sequence: CDR1 SQVTM, CDR2 ANQGSEA. This CDR3 comprises 15 residues. V shed 5 bases and J 6 bases; nucleotides not matched to a gene: 13. CDR3 protein: CSVPQPGQGMNGYTF. In DNA, the CDR3 is TGCAGCGTTCCTCAGCCGGGACAGGGAATGAATGGCTACACCTTC.

The rearrangement uses TRBV7-3 and TRBJ2-1; the match to TRBD2 covers 10 bases. In germline, CDR1 is SGHTA, CDR2 FQGTGA. The CDR3 is made up of 17 amino acids. V was clipped by 2 bases and J by 8 bases; unmatched bases: 12. The CDR3 nucleotides are TGTGCCAGCAGCTTAGATATTTGGAGCGGGAGGGCCGATGAGCAGTTCTTC. This encodes CASSLDIWSGRADEQFF. The full variable domain, with the rest looked up from reference TRBV7-3 and TRBJ2-1, is GAGVSQTPSNKVTEKGKYVELRCDPISGHTALYWYRQSLGQGPEFLIYFQGTGAADDSGLPNDRFFAVRPEGSVSTLKIQRTERGDSAVYLCASSLDIWSGRADEQFFGPGTRLTVL.

This sequence joins TRBV5-1 and TRBJ2-3, with TRBD1 identical over 8 bases. CDR1 and CDR2 (germline): SGHRS, YFSETQ. There are 14 residues in the CDR3. The J segment lost 3 bases and the V segment lost 4 bases, leaving 4 bases of the junction unmatched. The chain's CDR3 is CASSPRQGTDTQYF. DNA for the CDR3: TGCGCCAGCAGCCCCAGACAGGGGACAGATACGCAGTATTTT.

The chain links TRBV6-1 to TRBJ2-1; tentatively, D is TRBD1 (6 bases). The CDR3 contains 14 residues. V gave up 7 bases and J gave up 0 bases, with 10 bases separating them. CDR1 and CDR2 (germline): MNHNS, SASEGT. The CDR3 loop reads CASKRTDSYNEQFF. Written as DNA, the CDR3 is TGTGCCAGCAAGCGGACAGACTCCTACAATGAGCAGTTCTTC.

The chain recombines TRBV6-1 with TRBJ1-3; D is perhaps TRBD1 (5 bases). The germline V and J ends were trimmed by 7 bases and 0 bases, with 13 bases remaining between them. The CDR3 covers 15 residues. In germline, CDR1 is MNHNS, CDR2 SASEGT. CDR3 loop: CASIPDRGSGNTIYF. The CDR3, as DNA: TGTGCCAGCATCCCCGACAGAGGCTCTGGAAACACCATATATTTT.

V usage is TRBV5-6 and J usage is TRBJ2-2; D is perhaps TRBD1 (5 bases). This CDR3 contains 16 residues. In germline, CDR1 is SGHDT, CDR2 YYEEEE. With 3 bases removed from V and 3 bases from J, the gap between germline ends came to 15 bases. The CDR3, as DNA: TGTGCCAGCAGCTCGTCGCCTAGGGGTTACACCGGGGAGCTGTTTTTT. As protein: CASSSSPRGYTGELFF.

With regard to this clone: The junction shows a germline mismatch at one end, possibly a read error. The chain links TRBV7-9 to TRBJ2-2, with D hard to call. The germline V gene has CDR1 SEHNR and CDR2 FQNEAQ (reference sequence). The length of the CDR3 is 15 residues. The chain's CDR3 is CSSSSEQKNTGELFF. The CDR3 DNA reads TGTTCCAGCAGCTCTGAACAGAAAAACACCGGGGAGCTGTTTTTT.

The V gene is TRBV19, the J gene TRBJ1-1; 9 positions match TRBD1. The CDR3 sequence is 14 residues long. The ends lost 6 bases at V and 3 bases at J; junction bases unmatched: 5. CDR1 is LNHDA, CDR2 SQIVND, per germline (reference sequence). Written as DNA, the CDR3 is TGTGCCAGTAGGACAGGGGGTGAGGACACTGAAGCTTTCTTT. Encoded protein: CASRTGGEDTEAFF.

The chain couples TRBV9 to TRBJ1-1; maybe TRBD1 (6 bases). The CDR3 covers 14 residues. Germline V CDR1 and CDR2: SGDLS, YYNGEE. Trimming cost V 0 bases and J 4 bases, with 10 bases left between them. CDR3 DNA sequence: TGTGCCAGCAGCGTAGGGGGGGGGCCCACTGAAGCTTTCTTT. It encodes CASSVGGGPTEAFF.

This chain joins TRBV25-1 and TRBJ1-1; the D is unclear. The V gene's germline CDR1 is MGHDK and CDR2 SYGVNS. Trimming left V 2 bases short and J 4 bases short, with 11 bases between. The CDR3 totals 14 residues. The CDR3 nucleotides read TGTGCCAGCAGTGAAGGTGCGCCCCTCACTGAAGCTTTCTTT. Protein: CASSEGAPLTEAFF. The full variable domain, its missing parts supplied by reference TRBV25-1 and TRBJ1-1, is EADIYQTPRYLVIGTGKKITLECSQTMGHDKMYWYQQDPGMELHLIHYSYGVNSTEKGDLSSESTVSRIRTEHFPLTLESARPSHTSQYLCASSEGAPLTEAFFGQGTRLTVV.

This sequence joins TRBV5-1 and TRBJ1-3, with D perhaps TRBD1 (6 bases). Per germline, CDR1 SGHRS and CDR2 YFSETQ. V lost 6 bases to trimming and J lost 5 bases, with 15 bases between them. This CDR3 has 14 amino acids. The DNA of the CDR3 is TGCGCCAGCAACTCCCAGGGGCCAAGAAACACCATATATTTT. Translation gives CASNSQGPRNTIYF. Full variable domain (outside the CDR3, taken from reference TRBV5-1 and TRBJ1-3): KAGVTQTPRYLIKTRGQQVTLSCSPISGHRSVSWYQQTPGQGLQFLFEYFSETQRNKGNFPGRFSGRQFSNSRSEMNVSTLELGDSALYLCASNSQGPRNTIYFGEGSWLTVV.